The 22 T cell receptor beta chains below were found in one sample sequenced in a study of T cell changes during pregnancy in multiple sclerosis. Assay used: immunoSEQ multiplex PCR; TCRdb lists only in-frame clones, some missing. The sample records tens of thousands of clones, 85% to 95% being singletons. The starting material was CD8+ T cells from peripheral blood mononuclear cells, obtained in the second trimester of pregnancy. The receptors originated from a female donor with multiple sclerosis, enrolled in a pregnancy study.

The V gene is TRBV29-1, the J gene TRBJ2-2; TRBD1 agrees at 8 bases. CDR3 length: 12 amino acids. Germline CDR1 reads SQVTM; CDR2 reads ANQGSEA. Trimming removed 7 bases from V and 5 bases from J; junction bases left unmatched: 3. CDR3 bases: TGCAGCGCTTACAGGGGGACCGGGGAGCTGTTTTTT. Its protein is CSAYRGTGELFF.

The rearrangement uses TRBV5-1 and TRBJ2-3; 7 positions agree with TRBD2. The CDR3 length is 14 residues. Trimming at V came to 6 bases and at J to 1 base, leaving 5 bases not matched to a gene. Germline V gene lookup returns CDR1 SGHRS and CDR2 YFSETQ. CDR3 bases: TGCGCCAGCAACGAGGCGGGGGGCACAGATACGCAGTATTTT. Translating it yields CASNEAGGTDTQYF.

The gene calls are TRBV4-3 and TRBJ2-3; 10 positions agree with TRBD2. The J segment lost 9 bases and the V segment lost 0 bases, leaving 18 bases of the junction unmatched. The CDR3 has 19 residues. Germline CDR1 is LGHNA and CDR2 is YSLEER. The CDR3 reads CASSQDVGSGGPGLGTQYF. DNA of the CDR3: TGCGCCAGCAGCCAAGATGTCGGTAGCGGGGGGCCAGGCCTTGGCACGCAGTATTTT.

V is TRBV7-9 and J is TRBJ2-5, with 9 bases fitting TRBD2. CDR1 and CDR2 from the germline V gene are SEHNR and FQNEAQ (reference sequence). V lost 1 base and J lost 1; bases outside the gene matches: 7. The CDR3 extends over 17 amino acids. The CDR3 sequence: CASSLDGVAGAQETQYF. The CDR3 DNA follows: TGTGCCAGCAGCTTAGATGGGGTAGCGGGGGCCCAAGAGACCCAGTACTTC.

The chain has TRBV4-3 and TRBJ2-7; the D gene is possibly TRBD1 (5 bases). The ends were cut back, 2 bases at V and 0 bases at J, with 11 bases in the middle. In germline, CDR1 is LGHNA, CDR2 YSLEER. The CDR3 has 15 amino acids. The CDR3, as DNA: TGCGCCAGCAGCCAAAACCCAGACAGCTCCTACGAGCAGTACTTC. It specifies CASSQNPDSSYEQYF.

The J gene is TRBJ2-2, the V gene TRBV12-5; TRBD2 matches at 13 bases. Germline V gene sequence: CDR1 LGHNT, CDR2 FRNRAP. This CDR3 contains 18 residues. Germline trimming cut 3 bases from V and 7 bases from J; bases unmatched to any gene: 11. This CDR3 reads CASGFVQLAGGQGGELFF. CDR3 coding DNA: TGTGCTAGTGGTTTCGTCCAACTAGCGGGGGGGCAAGGCGGGGAGCTGTTTTTT.

The chain couples TRBV5-6 to TRBJ2-7; 8 nucleotides align to TRBD2. The ends lost 2 bases at V and 2 bases at J; junction bases unmatched: 3. CDR1 is SGHDT, CDR2 YYEEEE, per germline. This CDR3 is 14 amino acids long. In DNA, the CDR3 is TGTGCCAGCAGCTTCGGGGGGGCACCCTACGAGCAGTACTTC. Translated, it gives CASSFGGAPYEQYF.

The chain couples TRBV11-2 to TRBJ2-3; 9 nucleotides align to TRBD2. The CDR3 loop spans 16 amino acids. Germline V lookup: CDR1 SGHAT, CDR2 FQNNGV. Trimming at V came to 5 bases and at J to 5 bases, leaving 11 bases not matched to a gene. The chain's CDR3 is CASSTRPSGAQDTQYF. DNA for the CDR3: TGTGCCAGCAGCACCCGACCTAGCGGGGCTCAAGATACGCAGTATTTT.

This clone is termed medium-sized. The same CDR3 arises from other DNA sequences in this sample as well. V is TRBV6-4 and J is TRBJ2-3, with TRBD2 identical over 11 bases. This CDR3 is 15 amino acids long. Trimming cost V 0 bases and J 4 bases; bases outside gene matches: 0. From germline, CDR1 is MRHNA and CDR2 SNTAGT. CDR3 residues: CASSDSSGGADTQYF. The CDR3 DNA is TGTGCCAGCAGTGACTCTAGCGGGGGGGCAGATACGCAGTATTTT.

For the CDR3, the DNA is TGTGCCAGCAGCTTAGAAGGGACAGGGAGTGAGCAGTACTTC. Translating it yields CASSLEGTGSEQYF. This chain uses TRBV7-2 with TRBJ2-7; 9 bases align to TRBD1. The CDR3 sequence is 14 residues long. J gave up 7 bases and V 1 base, and 5 bases lay outside the gene matches. Germline V CDR1 and CDR2: SGHTA, FQGNSA.

The rearrangement uses TRBV7-9 and TRBJ2-1, with D possibly being TRBD2 (7 bases). V gave up 2 bases and J gave up 7 bases, with 18 bases separating them. The CDR3 consists of 16 residues. The germline CDR1 and CDR2 sequences are SEHNR and FQNEAQ (reference sequence). The CDR3 loop is CASSLPMTGGGNEQFF. The CDR3 region has the DNA TGTGCCAGCAGCTTACCGATGACGGGGGGCGGGAATGAGCAGTTCTTC.

V is TRBV9 and J is TRBJ1-1, with D unclear. CDR3 size: 16 residues. V lost 3 bases, J lost 1 base, and 16 bases lay in between. In germline, CDR1 is SGDLS, CDR2 YYNGEE. This CDR3 reads CASSADKTGRNTEAFF. CDR3 bases: TGTGCCAGCAGCGCCGATAAGACGGGGAGGAACACTGAAGCTTTCTTT.

The chain couples TRBV19 to TRBJ1-2; the match to TRBD1 covers 9 bases. CDR1 is LNHDA, CDR2 SQIVND, per germline (reference sequence). This CDR3 comprises 16 residues. Trimming took 9 bases from V and 4 from J; bases not matched to a gene: 15. CDR3 protein: CASNILPGQGVYGYTF. The DNA of the CDR3 is TGTGCCAGCAACATCTTGCCGGGACAGGGAGTCTATGGCTACACCTTC.

This chain uses TRBV7-6 with TRBJ2-5; D might be TRBD2 (5 bases). V was shortened by 6 bases and J by 4 bases, with 15 bases between the two germline ends. Germline values: CDR1 SGHVS, CDR2 FNYEAQ. The CDR3 contains 14 residues. The DNA for the CDR3 is TGTGCCAGCAGGGAAGGAGGAGGAAGAGAGACCCAGTACTTC. The encoded protein is CASREGGGRETQYF.

This rearrangement joins TRBV19 to TRBJ2-1; D unresolved. The CDR3 contains 11 residues. Trimming removed 5 bases at V and 8 bases at J, with 7 bases between. The germline V gene encodes CDR1 LNHDA and CDR2 SQIVND (reference sequence). CDR3 amino acids: CASSWAYEQFF. CDR3 nucleotides: TGTGCCAGTAGTTGGGCTTATGAGCAGTTCTTC. Full variable domain (outside the CDR3, taken from reference TRBV19 and TRBJ2-1): DGGITQSPKYLFRKEGQNVTLSCEQNLNHDAMYWYRQDPGQGLRLIYYSQIVNDFQKGDIAEGYSVSREKKESFPLTVTSAQKNPTAFYLCASSWAYEQFFGPGTRLTVL.

The chain couples TRBV30 to TRBJ1-1; unclear D gene. Trimming stripped 0 bases from V and 2 bases from J, with 10 bases between. This CDR3 is built from 14 residues. Germline V gives CDR1 GTSNPN, CDR2 SVGIG (reference sequence). The CDR3 loop reads CAWSVVRGNTEAFF. The DNA for the CDR3 is TGTGCCTGGAGTGTAGTTCGCGGCAACACTGAAGCTTTCTTT.

The chain uses TRBV2 and TRBJ1-5; 10 nucleotides line up with TRBD1. The V segment lost 8 bases and the J segment 3 bases; nucleotides outside the gene matches: 13. From germline, CDR1 is SNHLY and CDR2 FYNNEI. The CDR3 runs to 17 residues. The CDR3 here is CASEGGTGEPFNQPQHF. In DNA form, the CDR3 reads TGTGCCAGCGAGGGGGGGACAGGGGAGCCCTTCAATCAGCCCCAGCATTTT.

The V gene is TRBV15, the J gene TRBJ2-5; the D is unclear. V gave up 5 bases and J gave up 5 bases, with 9 bases separating them. CDR3 length equals 12 residues. Germline V gives CDR1 LNHNV, CDR2 YYDKDF (reference sequence). DNA for the CDR3: TGTGCCACCAGCGGCCTTTGGGAGACCCAGTACTTC. Translating it yields CATSGLWETQYF.

This rearrangement joins TRBV19 to TRBJ2-1; no reliable D call. CDR1 is LNHDA, CDR2 SQIVND, per germline (reference sequence). V lost 6 bases and J 7 bases, leaving 7 bases between the germline ends. This CDR3 has 11 residues. The CDR3 sequence is CASSPGNEQFF. CDR3 nucleotide sequence: TGTGCCAGTAGCCCCGGTAATGAGCAGTTCTTC.

The CDR3 nucleotides read TGTGCCAGCAGCTTAGACAGGGTTCAGCCCCAGCATTTT. It yields the protein CASSLDRVQPQHF. The chain employs TRBV7-9 and TRBJ1-5, with D possibly TRBD1 on 6 matching bases. This CDR3 is 13 amino acids long. The V end lost 1 base, the J end lost 6 bases, and 7 bases lay between the germline ends. The germline gives CDR1 SEHNR, CDR2 FQNEAQ (reference sequence).

The J gene is TRBJ2-1, the V gene TRBV14, with D tentatively TRBD2 (7 bases). The CDR3 covers 15 residues. Trimming removed 0 bases from V and 4 bases from J, with 10 bases in between. Germline CDR1 reads SGHDN; CDR2 reads FVKESK. CDR3 sequence (DNA): TGTGCCAGCAGCCAAGAGGGGGGGCTGTACAATGAGCAGTTCTTC. This translates into CASSQEGGLYNEQFF.

This chain joins TRBV7-2 and TRBJ2-7; 9 positions agree with TRBD2. Germline assignment: CDR1 SGHTA and CDR2 FQGNSA. The V gene end was trimmed by 6 bases and the J gene end by 6 bases; junction bases not matched to a gene: 12. The CDR3 extends over 15 amino acids. CDR3 sequence (DNA): TGTGCCAGCAGTACCTTTGCGGGGGGGGCCGTCGAGCAGTACTTC. This gives the protein CASSTFAGGAVEQYF.